The source of this T cell receptor beta chain is a study of T cell responses to AZD1222 COVID-19 vaccine. Study-level points and caveats: Spike was spanned by vaccine-associated CD4 TCRs, with dominance at 160-218 and 743-854. At study baseline, merely roughly 6 AZD1222 recipients were seropositive. Donors in the cohort were predominantly white British and more often female, and clonal diversity was possibly underestimated.

The CDR3 is 16 residues long. Germline-derived CDR1 and CDR2 are SGHRS and YFSETQ. V lost 4 bases and J 5 bases, leaving 21 bases between the germline ends. Profiling relied on immunoSEQ multiplex PCR, and the TCRdb table lists in-frame clones only, not all of them. The data hold under 110,000 clones, with roughly 84% observed a single time. In regard to this clone: Its target is unknown.

This receptor was obtained from an adult in good health. This rearrangement joins TRBV5-1 to TRBJ2-5; a possible D gene is TRBD2 (7 bases). This sample comprised peripheral blood, obtained on day 0 of AZD1222 vaccination. The CDR3 bases are TGCGCCAGCAGCCCGGGGGGCAATAATGGAGGGGAGACCCAGTACTTC. Amino acids: CASSPGGNNGGETQYF.